This T cell receptor beta chain was observed in a study of control samples from healthy donors and cancer patients. This CDR3 spans 16 amino acids. Germline trimming cut 4 bases from V and 4 bases from J; bases unmatched to any gene: 6. Germline V gene sequence: CDR1 KGHDR, CDR2 SFDVKD. Data came from immunoSEQ multiplex PCR; TCRdb stores just in-frame clones and leaves some out. Of under 70,000 clones in the sample, around nine tenths are singletons; the top ten hold around 1.2%. This chain joins TRBV24-1 and TRBJ2-2, with 9 positions matching TRBD1. The receptor was isolated from a woman aged 45-59 years with colorectal cancer. The specimen was PBMCs. For the CDR3, the DNA is TGTGCCACCAGTGACCCCGGGACAGGGCTCACCGGGGAGCTGTTTTTT. Translating it yields CATSDPGTGLTGELFF.